This is a list of T cell receptor beta chains from one sample in a study of control samples from healthy donors and cancer patients. Sequenced by immunoSEQ multiplex PCR; TCRdb stores in-frame clones only, minus some. The sample lists 130,000 or so clones, nearly 90% occurring once. The material sequenced was blood. The receptors were gathered from a man aged 50 or older in good health. Both conserved end residues are part of each CDR3. The D gene is left open where the match is weak. Expanded clones get a size class; other rows say once, few or many, or leave the size out.

d_call,j_call,v_call,clone_size,cdr3_nt,cdr3_aa
TRBD1,TRBJ1-5,TRBV15,.,TGTGCCACCAGCAGAGATGGAGGGGGCGGGCAGCCCCAGCATTTT,CATSRDGGGGQPQHF
.,TRBJ2-1,TRBV28,.,TGTGCCAGCGGAGTTACTCGGGAGCAGTTCTTC,CASGVTREQFF
.,TRBJ1-5,TRBV28,.,TGTGCCAGCAGTTTAGCAGGGTACCATAGCAATCAGCCCCAGCATTTT,CASSLAGYHSNQPQHF
TRBD2,TRBJ2-1,TRBV24-1,.,TGTGCCACCAGTGACCGTAGCGGGGGGGCAATCAATGAGCAGTTCTTC,CATSDRSGGAINEQFF
.,TRBJ1-1,TRBV12-5,.,TGTGCTAGTGGTTTTTCCAGGGGTCTTGCGACTGAAGCTTTCTTT,CASGFSRGLATEAFF
.,TRBJ1-1,TRBV20-1,few,TGCAGTGCTAGTCGGGCGGTCTTGGGGGCTTTCTTT,CSASRAVLGAFF
.,TRBJ1-2,TRBV28,.,TGTGCCAGCAGTCTGGAATTGGGGGGAGACTATGGCTACACCTTC,CASSLELGGDYGYTF
.,TRBJ2-2,TRBV14,.,TGTGCCAGCAGCCAAGAAGTAAGGGTGACCGGGGAGCTGTTTTTT,CASSQEVRVTGELFF
.,TRBJ1-5,TRBV6-5,.,TGTGCCAGCATAAGTACAGGCAATCAGCCCCAGCATTTT,CASISTGNQPQHF
TRBD2,TRBJ2-1,TRBV27,once,TGTGCCAGCAGAAGCGGGGGGGGTAGCTCCTACAATGAGCAGTTCTTC,CASRSGGGSSYNEQFF
.,TRBJ1-1,TRBV24-1,.,TGTGCCACCAGTGATTTGGGGAACACTGAAGCTTTCTTT,CATSDLGNTEAFF
.,TRBJ1-6,TRBV2,.,TGTGCCAGCAGTGAACGGGGCTCACCCTGGGATTCACCCCTCCACTTT,CASSERGSPWDSPLHF
TRBD1,TRBJ1-5,TRBV30,.,TGTGCCTGGAGTGTACCCTCAACAGGGGGCACTCAGCCCCAGCATTTT,CAWSVPSTGGTQPQHF
TRBD1,TRBJ1-3,TRBV28,once,TGTGCCAGCACCACCTCTGAGGGGGCCAGAAACACCATATATTTT,CASTTSEGARNTIYF
.,TRBJ1-4,TRBV3-1/TRBV3-2,once,TGTGCCAGCAGCCAAACGGGGGGGGCGGGCGAAAAACTGTTTTTT,CASSQTGGAGEKLFF
.,TRBJ2-2,TRBV18,.,TGTGCCAGCTCATCCGATAAAGGGGGAACCGGGGAGCTGTTTTTT,CASSSDKGGTGELFF
.,TRBJ2-5,TRBV5-8,.,TGTGCCAGCAGCGTTCGATCCAAAACCCAGTACTTC,CASSVRSKTQYF
.,TRBJ1-2,TRBV18,.,TGTGCCAGCTCACCCTTTAGGGCGGAGAACTATGGCTACACCTTC,CASSPFRAENYGYTF
TRBD1,TRBJ2-3,TRBV24-1,.,TGTGCCACCAGTGATTGGACAGGGAGCACAGATACGCAGTATTTT,CATSDWTGSTDTQYF
.,TRBJ1-1,TRBV9,.,TGTGCCAGCAGCGTAGGCGGAAGCCAGAACACTGAAGCTTTCTTT,CASSVGGSQNTEAFF
.,TRBJ1-3,TRBV19,few,TGTGCCTCGAGGGGCAACTCTGGAAACACCATATATTTT,CASRGNSGNTIYF
TRBD1,TRBJ2-7,TRBV10-3,.,TGTGCCATCAGTACCGGGACAGGGGGGTACGAGCAGTACTTC,CAISTGTGGYEQYF
.,TRBJ2-1,TRBV11-3,.,TGTGCCAGCAGTCGGAACGGTGAGCAGTTCTTC,CASSRNGEQFF
TRBD2,TRBJ2-3,TRBV7-9,.,TGTGCCAGCAGCCGTAGCGGGGCCGTAGATACGCAGTATTTT,CASSRSGAVDTQYF
.,TRBJ2-5,TRBV7-9,.,TGTGCCAGCAGCGAAATCCGAGAGACCCAGTACTTC,CASSEIRETQYF
.,TRBJ1-1,TRBV3-1/TRBV3-2,.,TGTGCCAGCAGCCTCAGAGGGTCGGGGAACACTGAAGCTTTCTTT,CASSLRGSGNTEAFF
.,TRBJ1-1,TRBV6-5,.,TGTGCCAGCAGTTACCAGGGCCGAACTGAAGCTTTCTTT,CASSYQGRTEAFF
.,TRBJ2-7,TRBV11-2,few,TGTGCCAGCAGTTTCTCGGTCAGCTCCTACGAGCAGTACTTC,CASSFSVSSYEQYF
TRBD2,TRBJ2-5,TRBV5-1,once,TGCGCCAGCAGCTTGGAGCCAGCGGGGTTTCAAGAGACCCAGTACTTC,CASSLEPAGFQETQYF
.,TRBJ2-2,TRBV19,.,TGTGCCAGTAATAGGGACACAAACACCGGGGAGCTGTTTTTT,CASNRDTNTGELFF
.,TRBJ1-5,TRBV30,.,TGTGCCTGGAGTGAGGGGGACAGCAATCAGCCCCAGCATTTT,CAWSEGDSNQPQHF
TRBD1,TRBJ2-2,TRBV7-6,once,TGTGCCAGCAGAGAGACAGGGGGCTTGGTCGGGGAGCTGTTTTTT,CASRETGGLVGELFF
.,TRBJ2-5,TRBV5-1,.,TGCGCCAGCACGTCGACTGGCCAAGAGACCCAGTACTTC,CASTSTGQETQYF
.,TRBJ2-3,TRBV5-6,.,TGTGCCAGCAGCTTGAAAGATACGCAGTATTTT,CASSLKDTQYF
TRBD1,TRBJ2-7,TRBV2,.,TGTGCCAGCAGGCCCGGGACAGGGATCAACTTCGAGCAGTACTTC,CASRPGTGINFEQYF
TRBD1,TRBJ2-3,TRBV20-1,.,TGCAGTGCTAGTTTGGACAGGGGGTCGACAGATACGCAGTATTTT,CSASLDRGSTDTQYF
TRBD1,TRBJ1-4,TRBV6-5,.,TGTGCCAGCACTCGGGGACAGGGTAATGAAAAACTGTTTTTT,CASTRGQGNEKLFF
.,TRBJ2-1,TRBV5-1,.,TGCGCCAGCAGCACCACCGGGACAAAGTACAATGAGCAGTTCTTC,CASSTTGTKYNEQFF
TRBD1,TRBJ1-1,TRBV5-4,.,TGTGCCAGCAGCCTTCAGGGGGCGGCTGAAGCTTTCTTT,CASSLQGAAEAFF
.,TRBJ1-6,TRBV5-5,.,TGTGCCAGCAGCTTGGGACACGACGGGTCACCCCTCCACTTT,CASSLGHDGSPLHF
TRBD1,TRBJ2-7,TRBV11-2,.,TGTGCCAGCAGCTTAGGGGAGACAGGGAATTCCTACGAGCAGTACTTC,CASSLGETGNSYEQYF
.,TRBJ2-5,TRBV12-3/TRBV12-4,.,TGTGCCAGCAGTTTGAACCAAGAGACCCAGTACTTC,CASSLNQETQYF
.,TRBJ1-2,TRBV6-6,.,TGTGCCAGCAGTTACTTGGAGGGGTTGGGCTATGGCTACACCTTC,CASSYLEGLGYGYTF
TRBD1,TRBJ1-5,TRBV7-9,.,TGTGCCAGCAGCTTAGGGGACAGTTTTAATCAGCCCCAGCATTTT,CASSLGDSFNQPQHF